This TCR beta chain emerged from a study of radiation and T cells in renal cell carcinoma. Overall study context: Nephrectomy followed 15 Gy stereotactic body radiation by 4 weeks.

Time point reported: blood 2 weeks post-SBRT. Treatment of the sample: 15 Gy SBRT to primary tumor, nephrectomy 4 weeks later. Study-wide results and limits: Top tumor clonotypes rose in blood 2 weeks post-radiation, then contracted. Without pretreatment biopsies, baseline tumor clonotype presence was undetermined.

This CDR3 contains 15 residues. J gave up 8 bases and V 3 bases, and 7 bases lay outside the gene matches. CDR1 LNHDA and CDR2 SQIVND come from the germline V gene (reference sequence). Concerning this clone: What it binds is not known.

Method: immunoSEQ multiplex PCR; TCRdb's copy keeps in-frame clones and lacks some. The repertoire holds about 120,000 clones, with about four fifths as singletons. The sequence was obtained from a man between 50 and 59 years old with renal cell carcinoma. This rearrangement joins TRBV19 to TRBJ2-1; TRBD2 matches at 10 bases. Sequencing used blood, obtained from a patient whose treatment included radiotherapy and nephrectomy. The CDR3 sequence: CASSIAGLAFYEQFF. The CDR3 region has the DNA TGTGCCAGTAGTATTGCGGGACTAGCGTTCTATGAGCAGTTCTTC. Full variable domain (remainder filled in from reference TRBV19 and TRBJ2-1): DGGITQSPKYLFRKEGQNVTLSCEQNLNHDAMYWYRQDPGQGLRLIYYSQIVNDFQKGDIAEGYSVSREKKESFPLTVTSAQKNPTAFYLCASSIAGLAFYEQFFGPGTRLTVL.